Following are 27 T cell receptor beta chains from one sample sequenced in a study of blood T cell repertoires in COVID-19. Measured with immunoSEQ multiplex PCR; TCRdb has only the in-frame clones, and not every one. The sample includes about 170,000 clones, 60% to 85% seen only once; the top ten take about 3%. Specimen: peripheral blood. The receptor source for this set is a man aged 70-80 years with acute or convalescent COVID-19.

The V and J genes are TRBV30 and TRBJ1-6, with D unclear. Germline V gene lookup returns CDR1 GTSNPN and CDR2 SVGIG (reference sequence). V shed 5 bases and J shed 9 bases, with 8 bases lying between them. This CDR3 region has 11 residues. This CDR3 is CAWGEGSPLHF. DNA of the CDR3: TGTGCCTGGGGGGAGGGTTCACCCCTCCACTTT.

This clone showed up just a few times. The rearrangement joins TRBV6-4 to TRBJ2-2; perhaps TRBD1 as D (5 bases). Germline CDR1 MRHNA, CDR2 SNTAGT. V shed 4 bases and J shed 1 base, with 7 bases lying between them. This CDR3 spans 14 amino acids. CDR3: CASSVGVNTGELFF. CDR3 DNA sequence: TGTGCCAGCAGTGTAGGGGTGAACACCGGGGAGCTGTTTTTT.

This clone has more than one count but fewer than ten. The V gene is TRBV11-2, the J gene TRBJ2-7, with TRBD1 as a possible D gene (6 bases). The CDR3 length is 13 residues. Trimming took off 5 bases at V and 6 bases at J, with 14 bases between the two ends. Per the germline V gene, CDR1 is SGHAT and CDR2 is FQNNGV. DNA of the CDR3: TGTGCCAGCAGCCGATTCACAGGGTCCGAGCAGTACTTC. Translation: CASSRFTGSEQYF.

V gene TRBV3-1 (or the pseudogene TRBV3-2) combines with J gene TRBJ1-1; 10 bases match TRBD1. This CDR3 region has 17 residues. CDR1 is LGHDT and CDR2 is YNNKEL in the germline V gene (reference sequence). The V and J ends lost 2 bases and 1 base, in that order; junction bases with no gene match: 7. The CDR3 spells CASSQRTGGLSNTEAFF. The DNA of the CDR3 is TGTGCCAGCAGCCAACGGACAGGGGGTCTCTCGAACACTGAAGCTTTCTTT.

In its sample, this clone was seen many times. The V and J genes are TRBV5-1 and TRBJ1-4; 8 bases line up with TRBD1. This CDR3 has 15 amino acids. The germline CDR1 and CDR2 sequences are SGHRS and YFSETQ. The junction had 2 bases not matched to a gene; V was cut back by 4 bases and J by 0 bases. The DNA of the CDR3 is TGCGCCAGCAGCATACAGGGGGCAACTAATGAAAAACTGTTTTTT. It translates to CASSIQGATNEKLFF.

The rearrangement uses TRBV7-3 and TRBJ2-2; 10 positions agree with TRBD2. The CDR3 is made up of 17 amino acids. The germline V gene has CDR1 SGHTA and CDR2 FQGTGA. After removal of 3 bases from V and 6 bases from J, the junction contained 10 bases not matched to a gene. This CDR3 reads CASSFFSGRPGAGELFF. In DNA form, the CDR3 reads TGTGCCAGCAGCTTTTTTAGCGGGAGGCCCGGGGCCGGGGAGCTGTTTTTT.

The chain recombines TRBV4-1 with TRBJ2-5, with TRBD2 identical over 14 bases. The germline V gene has CDR1 MGHRA and CDR2 YSYEKL. The J segment lost 2 bases and the V segment lost 3 bases, leaving 11 bases of the junction unmatched. This CDR3 is built from 19 residues. CDR3 sequence reads: CASSQYPGLAGESQETQYF. CDR3 bases: TGCGCCAGCAGCCAGTACCCGGGACTAGCGGGAGAGTCACAAGAGACCCAGTACTTC.

This chain connects TRBV27 to TRBJ1-2; TRBD1 matches 9 bases. Unmatched junction bases numbered 3, after V lost 4 bases and J lost 6 bases. The CDR3 consists of 13 residues. Germline assignment: CDR1 MNHEY and CDR2 SMNVEV (reference sequence). The CDR3 here is CASSYRTGDGYTF. CDR3 sequence (DNA): TGTGCCAGCAGTTACAGGACAGGGGATGGCTACACCTTC.

V and J are TRBV3-1 (or the pseudogene TRBV3-2) and TRBJ2-6; maybe TRBD1 (5 bases). Germline values: CDR1 LGHDT, CDR2 YNNKEL (reference sequence). The V and J ends lost 1 base and 1 base respectively, with 14 bases between them. CDR3 length: 18 residues. Here the CDR3 reads CASSQVGVRTSGANVLTF. CDR3 DNA sequence: TGTGCCAGCAGCCAAGTAGGGGTGAGGACGTCTGGGGCCAACGTCCTGACTTTC.

The rearrangement links TRBV28 to TRBJ2-7; tentative D call: TRBD1 (5 bases). The germline gives CDR1 MDHEN, CDR2 SYDVKM. The CDR3 spans 12 residues. With 6 bases removed from V and 4 bases from J, the gap between germline ends came to 10 bases. CDR3 DNA sequence: TGTGCCAGCAGCGAGACAGAGTACGAGCAGTACTTC. Residues: CASSETEYEQYF.

CDR3 nucleotide sequence: TGTGCCAGCAGCCCGGGACAGGGGGCAATGTCAGTA. Its translation is CASSPGQGAMSV. The J gene is TRBJ2-7, the V gene TRBV11-3; 12 bases line up with TRBD1. This CDR3 is built from 12 residues. Germline-derived CDR1 and CDR2 are SGHNT and YENEEA.

In its sample, this clone was seen a few times. The chain joins TRBV19 to TRBJ2-3, with TRBD2 as a possible D gene (6 bases). This CDR3 comprises 14 residues. Between the trimmed V and J ends, which lost 6 bases and 2 bases, there was a span of 12 bases. Germline V gene sequence: CDR1 LNHDA, CDR2 SQIVND (reference sequence). The CDR3, as DNA: TGTGCCAGTAGGCGTACGGGAGCCACAGATACGCAGTATTTT. Translated: CASRRTGATDTQYF.

The CDR3 nucleotides read TGCAGCGTTGTGGGACAGTCTAATGAAAAACTGTTTTTT. It translates to CSVVGQSNEKLFF. The J gene is TRBJ1-4, the V gene TRBV29-1, with TRBD1 matching 7 bases. CDR3 length: 13 residues. Germline trimming cut 4 bases from V and 3 bases from J; bases unmatched to any gene: 2. The germline V gene encodes CDR1 SQVTM and CDR2 ANQGSEA.

J is TRBJ1-1 and V is TRBV28; 9 bases agree with TRBD1. The length of the CDR3 is 16 residues. V was pared by 5 bases and J by 1 base, with 8 bases of the junction left unmatched. Germline CDR1 MDHEN, CDR2 SYDVKM. The CDR3 DNA sequence: TGTGCCAGCAGTACACGGACAGGGGAGAAGAACACTGAAGCTTTCTTT. It yields the protein CASSTRTGEKNTEAFF.

Regarding this clone: A read error likely explains this, since a far larger clone differs by one base. This sample includes further DNA sequences coding for the same CDR3. The chain links TRBV5-1 to TRBJ1-1; perhaps TRBD1 as D (5 bases). Trimming shortened V by 2 bases and J by 1 base, and 6 bases separated the two germline ends. CDR1 and CDR2 from the germline V gene are SGHRS and YFSETQ. The CDR3 contains 13 residues. The chain's CDR3 is CASSLTGNTEAFF. The CDR3 DNA reads as TGCGCCAGCAGCTTAACAGGGAACACTGAAGCTTTCTTT.

The rearrangement joins TRBV28 to TRBJ1-4; D is uncertain. The V and J ends lost 2 bases and 4 bases respectively, with 5 bases between them. Germline V lookup: CDR1 MDHEN, CDR2 SYDVKM. The CDR3 sequence is 13 residues long. The CDR3 reads CASSLEFNEKLFF. Here the CDR3 DNA reads TGTGCCAGCAGTTTAGAGTTTAATGAAAAACTGTTTTTT.

The genes are TRBV15 and TRBJ2-3; the match to TRBD2 covers 9 bases. After removal of 0 bases from V and 0 bases from J, the junction contained 4 bases not matched to a gene. CDR3 length: 17 amino acids. The germline gives CDR1 LNHNV, CDR2 YYDKDF (reference sequence). Written as DNA, the CDR3 is TGTGCCACCAGCAGAGATGTAGCGGGGGTGAGCACAGATACGCAGTATTTT. Amino acid sequence: CATSRDVAGVSTDTQYF.

The J gene is TRBJ2-3, the V gene TRBV9; 10 bases agree with TRBD2. CDR1 is SGDLS and CDR2 is YYNGEE in the germline V gene. Losses at the gene ends were 3 bases for V and 2 bases for J; bases not matched to a gene: 6. The CDR3 runs to 16 residues. CDR3 sequence: CASSGGLAAFTDTQYF. CDR3 DNA sequence: TGTGCCAGCAGCGGCGGACTAGCGGCATTCACAGATACGCAGTATTTT.

This clone has a single count. This chain links TRBV3-1 (or the pseudogene TRBV3-2) with TRBJ1-2, with D possibly matching TRBD1 (6 bases). This CDR3 region has 16 residues. The V end was cut by 1 base, the J end by 2 bases, with 14 bases between. CDR1 is LGHDT, CDR2 YNNKEL, per germline (reference sequence). The CDR3 DNA is TGTGCCAGCAGCCAAGTATCGGCAGGGACAAACTATGGCTACACCTTC. Its protein product is CASSQVSAGTNYGYTF.

DNA for the CDR3: TGTGCCACCAGCAGCTTCCGAAGCGGGGGGGCAAGGAATGAGCAGTTCTTC. Residues: CATSSFRSGGARNEQFF. The rearrangement uses TRBV15 and TRBJ2-1; 10 bases line up with TRBD2. V dropped 3 bases and J dropped 7; count of bases not matched to a gene: 12. This CDR3 is built from 17 residues. Per the germline V gene, CDR1 is LNHNV and CDR2 is YYDKDF (reference sequence).

The V and J genes are TRBV6-2 or TRBV6-3 and TRBJ2-2; no definite D call. Germline lookup yields CDR1 MNHEY and CDR2 SVGEGT. V was shortened by 0 bases and J by 1 base, with 12 bases between the two germline ends. This CDR3 has 17 residues. The CDR3 bases are TGTGCCAGCAGTTACTCGTCTCAGGTTTGGAACACCGGGGAGCTGTTTTTT. Its translation is CASSYSSQVWNTGELFF.

The CDR3 here is CASSQYNEQFF. The CDR3 DNA reads as TGTGCCAGCAGTCAATACAATGAGCAGTTCTTC. This chain joins TRBV2 and TRBJ2-1; D is unclear. V shed 5 bases and J shed 4 bases, with 3 bases lying between them. CDR3 length equals 11 residues. Germline lookup yields CDR1 SNHLY and CDR2 FYNNEI.

This clone was seen a handful of times. The CDR3 sequence is CASSPTGLVGYTF. The CDR3 DNA sequence: TGTGCCAGCAGCCCTACAGGGCTCGTTGGCTACACCTTC. The chain employs TRBV12-3 or TRBV12-4 and TRBJ1-2; the D gene is possibly TRBD1 (6 bases). V was cut by 6 bases and J by 7 bases, with 15 bases left in between. The CDR3 contains 13 residues.

The chain carries TRBV28 and TRBJ2-5; D is ambiguous. This CDR3 is 12 amino acids long. Looked up from germline, CDR1 is MDHEN and CDR2 is SYDVKM. The V end lost 3 bases, the J end lost 1 base, and 3 bases lay between the germline ends. The CDR3: CASSLAQETQYF. Here the CDR3 DNA reads TGTGCCAGCAGTTTGGCCCAAGAGACCCAGTACTTC.

This clone was observed many times. This chain joins TRBV11-2 and TRBJ1-3; D is possibly TRBD1 (6 bases). Trimming cost V 0 bases and J 0 bases, with 12 bases left between them. The germline gives CDR1 SGHAT, CDR2 FQNNGV. The CDR3 runs 17 residues. CDR3: CASSLDLDSSSGNTIYF. The CDR3 DNA is TGTGCCAGCAGCTTAGATCTGGACAGCAGCTCTGGAAACACCATATATTTT.

The rearrangement joins TRBV18 to TRBJ2-1; tentatively, D is TRBD1 (5 bases). Trimming removed 1 base from V and 4 bases from J, with 8 bases in between. This CDR3 spans 14 amino acids. CDR1 and CDR2 from the germline V gene are KGHSH and LQKENI. The CDR3 DNA is TGTGCCAGCTCACCACAAGACAGATACAATGAGCAGTTCTTC. This translates into CASSPQDRYNEQFF.

The chain couples TRBV2 to TRBJ2-7; 11 positions agree with TRBD1. V lost 6 bases, J lost 1 base, and 5 bases stayed unmatched. CDR1 SNHLY and CDR2 FYNNEI come from the germline V gene. The CDR3 extends over 15 amino acids. In nucleotides, the CDR3 is TGTGCCAGCAGCAGGGACAGGGGGAATTCCTACGAGCAGTACTTC. This encodes CASSRDRGNSYEQYF.